This passage covers 13 T cell receptor beta chains from one sample sequenced in a study of CD8 T cells in Susac syndrome (dated by TCRdb to the late 2010s). Library method: the immunoSEQ multiplex PCR assay. RNA was extracted using the RNeasy kit, and 0.5 to 1 microgram was reverse transcribed with random hexamers. In-frame beta chains were kept once TCRdb had trimmed the public reads at Q25 with fastp and called clones with MiXCR. Each entry merges the rows of one CDR3 protein and shows their most common DNA and genes. A total of under 200,000 distinct CDR3 sequences appear in this sample, roughly 95% of them only once. 0.15% to 0.2% of the sample goes to the ten largest clones. The sample taken for sequencing was CD8+ T cells from PBMCs. The receptor source for this set is a human donor with multiple sclerosis.

The chain combines TRBV7-8 with TRBJ1-1; perhaps TRBD1 as D (6 bases). Germline V gene sequence: CDR1 SGHVS, CDR2 FQNEAQ. CDR3 size: 15 residues. Trimming cost V 5 bases and J 3 bases, with 16 bases left between them. CDR3 amino acids: CASSNQYGTHTEAFF. CDR3 DNA: TGTGCCAGCAGCAACCAATACGGGACACACACTGAAGCTTTCTTT.

The J gene is TRBJ1-2, the V gene TRBV20-1; D gene uncertain. Germline lookup yields CDR1 DFQATT and CDR2 SNEGSKA (reference sequence). Trimming removed 5 bases at V and 6 bases at J, with 13 bases between. The CDR3 sequence is 12 residues long. The CDR3 DNA reads as TGCAGTGCTGTACAAGGAGGAGATGGCTACACCTTC. This translates into CSAVQGGDGYTF.

The V gene is TRBV30, the J gene TRBJ2-1; maybe TRBD2 (6 bases). Trimming took 7 bases from V and 7 from J, leaving 14 bases between them. This CDR3 has 12 amino acids. Germline CDR1 reads GTSNPN; CDR2 reads SVGIG (reference sequence). The CDR3 is CALTRPPNEQFF. Here the CDR3 DNA reads TGTGCCTTGACTAGGCCCCCTAATGAGCAGTTCTTC.

The J gene is TRBJ2-7, the V gene TRBV6-6; D is perhaps TRBD1 (5 bases). The CDR3 length is 13 residues. Trimming took off 4 bases at V and 3 bases at J, with 10 bases between the two ends. CDR1 is MNHNY and CDR2 is SVGAGI in the germline V gene (reference sequence). The CDR3 loop is CASSSRGFYEQYF. The CDR3 DNA follows: TGTGCCAGCAGTTCTAGGGGCTTCTACGAGCAGTACTTC.

The chain joins TRBV20-1 to TRBJ2-3; 7 bases fit TRBD2. V shed 0 bases and J 0 bases; nucleotides not matched to a gene: 3. Germline CDR1 DFQATT, CDR2 SNEGSKA (reference sequence). The CDR3 has 15 residues. The DNA for the CDR3 is TGCAGTGCTAGAGATCAGCGGGGTAGCACAGATACGCAGTATTTT. This codes for CSARDQRGSTDTQYF.

The V and J genes are TRBV24-1 and TRBJ2-2; weak D call: TRBD1 (5 bases). CDR1 is KGHDR, CDR2 SFDVKD, per germline. CDR3 size: 13 residues. The ends were cut back, 3 bases at V and 5 bases at J, with 6 bases in the middle. The CDR3 DNA reads as TGTGCCACCAGTGATCCAGGGACCGGGGAGCTGTTTTTT. The encoded protein is CATSDPGTGELFF.

CDR3 sequence: CASSGRDEGNYGYTF. CDR3 sequence (DNA): TGTGCCAGCAGCGGCCGGGACGAGGGAAATTATGGCTACACCTTC. V gene TRBV7-9 combines with J gene TRBJ1-2, with a tentative D call TRBD1 (5 bases). The CDR3 length is 15 residues. V lost 5 bases and J lost 5, with 18 bases in between. The V gene's germline CDR1 is SEHNR and CDR2 FQNEAQ (reference sequence).

The V gene is TRBV5-5, the J gene TRBJ1-1; 8 nucleotides match TRBD1. The V gene end was trimmed by 4 bases and the J gene end by 5 bases; junction bases not matched to a gene: 10. The V gene's germline CDR1 is SGHKS and CDR2 YYEKEE (reference sequence). The CDR3 sequence is 15 residues long. DNA of the CDR3: TGTGCCAGCAGCCACGGACAGGGCGGAGAAACTGAAGCTTTCTTT. It translates to CASSHGQGGETEAFF.

The V gene is TRBV20-1, the J gene TRBJ2-1; 7 nucleotides align to TRBD1. CDR1 and CDR2 from the germline V gene are DFQATT and SNEGSKA (reference sequence). V lost 6 bases, J lost 10 bases, and 12 bases stayed unmatched. This CDR3 is built from 13 residues. DNA of the CDR3: TGCAGTGCAAGGGGGCCGGACAGCCTGGAGCAGTTCTTC. It codes for CSARGPDSLEQFF.

The chain links TRBV15 to TRBJ1-5; D is undetermined. The V end was cut by 3 bases, the J end by 0 bases, with 6 bases between. This CDR3 contains 14 residues. Germline-derived CDR1 and CDR2 are LNHNV and YYDKDF (reference sequence). CDR3 in DNA: TGTGCCACCAGCAGCCAGTATAGCAATCAGCCCCAGCATTTT. The encoded protein is CATSSQYSNQPQHF. Full variable domain (missing parts from reference TRBV15 and TRBJ1-5): DAMVIQNPRYQVTQFGKPVTLSCSQTLNHNVMYWYQQKSSQAPKLLFHYYDKDFNNEADTPDNFQSRRPNTSFCFLDIRSPGLGDTAMYLCATSSQYSNQPQHFGDGTRLSIL.

This clonotype appeared once. The DNA of the CDR3 is TGCAGTGCTCCTTGGGGGGGTTACGAGCAGTACTTC. This sequence encodes CSAPWGGYEQYF. The rearrangement uses TRBV20-1 and TRBJ2-7, with TRBD2 identical over 7 bases. With 5 bases clipped from V and 4 bases from J, the junction kept 5 bases outside the gene matches. There are 12 residues in the CDR3. The V gene's germline CDR1 is DFQATT and CDR2 SNEGSKA (reference sequence).

The chain carries TRBV9 and TRBJ2-7; 8 bases are shared with TRBD2. The junction had 9 bases not matched to a gene; V was cut back by 0 bases and J by 4 bases. The CDR3 runs 16 residues. The germline gives CDR1 SGDLS, CDR2 YYNGEE. The CDR3 reads CASSVGFGGGIYEQYF. In DNA form, the CDR3 reads TGTGCCAGCAGCGTAGGGTTTGGCGGGGGGATATACGAGCAGTACTTC.

This chain links TRBV9 with TRBJ1-3, with a weak D call TRBD1 (5 bases). The germline V gene has CDR1 SGDLS and CDR2 YYNGEE. The CDR3 spans 11 residues. Trimming removed 6 bases from V and 4 bases from J, with 5 bases in between. The CDR3 region is CASKGGNTIYF. CDR3 sequence (DNA): TGTGCCAGCAAGGGGGGAAACACCATATATTTT.